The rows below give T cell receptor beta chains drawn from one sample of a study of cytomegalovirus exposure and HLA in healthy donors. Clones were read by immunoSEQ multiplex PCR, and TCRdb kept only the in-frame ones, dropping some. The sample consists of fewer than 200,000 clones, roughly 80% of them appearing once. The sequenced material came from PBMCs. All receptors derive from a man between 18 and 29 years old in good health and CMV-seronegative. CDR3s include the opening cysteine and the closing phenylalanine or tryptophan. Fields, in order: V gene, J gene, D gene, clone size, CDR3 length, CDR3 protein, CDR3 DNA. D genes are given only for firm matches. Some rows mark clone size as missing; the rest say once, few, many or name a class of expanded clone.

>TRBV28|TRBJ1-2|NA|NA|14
CASRAQAARYGYTF
TGTGCCAGCAGGGCACAGGCTGCTAGGTATGGCTACACCTTC
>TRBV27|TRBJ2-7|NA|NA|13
CASSLPGGYEQYF
TGTGCCAGCAGTTTACCCGGGGGATACGAGCAGTACTTC
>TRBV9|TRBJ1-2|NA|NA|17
CASSEGPGPYINYGYTF
TGTGCCAGCAGCGAAGGTCCAGGCCCCTATATTAACTATGGCTACACCTTC
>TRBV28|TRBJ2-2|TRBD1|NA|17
CASSWDRGGVNTGELFF
TGTGCCAGCAGTTGGGACAGGGGGGGAGTGAACACCGGGGAGCTGTTTTTT
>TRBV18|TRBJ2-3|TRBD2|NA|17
CASSPLGAGGREDTQYF
TGTGCCAGCTCACCACTCGGGGCGGGAGGTAGAGAAGATACGCAGTATTTT
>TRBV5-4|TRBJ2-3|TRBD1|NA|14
CASSPRGLTDTQYF
TGTGCCAGCAGCCCCAGGGGGCTCACAGATACGCAGTATTTT
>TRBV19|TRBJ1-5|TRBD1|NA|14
CASSIRDRNQPQHF
TGTGCCAGTAGTATAAGGGACAGAAATCAGCCCCAGCATTTT
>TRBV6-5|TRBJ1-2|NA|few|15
CASSYSTREGYGYTF
TGTGCCAGCAGTTACTCGACCAGGGAAGGTTATGGCTACACCTTC
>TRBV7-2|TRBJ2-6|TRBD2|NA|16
CASSTGSGAGANVLTF
TGTGCCAGCAGCACCGGGAGCGGGGCTGGGGCCAACGTCCTGACTTTC
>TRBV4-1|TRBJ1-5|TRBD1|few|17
CASSPSGTGGGGQPQHF
TGCGCCAGCAGCCCTTCCGGGACAGGGGGCGGTGGGCAGCCCCAGCATTTT
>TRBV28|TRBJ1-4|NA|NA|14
CATLYTGKGEKLFF
TGTGCCACTCTATATACAGGGAAGGGGGAAAAACTGTTTTTT
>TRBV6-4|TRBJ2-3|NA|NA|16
CASSDSAGTSTDTQYF
TGTGCCAGCAGTGACTCGGCCGGGACTAGCACAGATACGCAGTATTTT
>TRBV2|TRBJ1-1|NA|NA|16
CASSEAQRARASEAFF
TGTGCCAGCAGTGAAGCGCAGCGGGCGAGGGCTTCTGAAGCTTTCTTT
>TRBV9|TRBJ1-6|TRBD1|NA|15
CASSTDRDPNSPLHF
TGTGCCAGCAGCACTGACAGGGACCCTAATTCACCCCTCCACTTT
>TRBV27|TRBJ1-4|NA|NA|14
CASSIEGGGEKLFF
TGTGCCAGCAGTATTGAGGGGGGGGGTGAAAAACTGTTTTTT
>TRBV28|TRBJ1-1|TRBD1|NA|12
CASSFGDRKAFF
TGTGCCAGCAGTTTCGGGGACAGAAAAGCTTTCTTT
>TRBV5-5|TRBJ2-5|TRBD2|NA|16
CASSLGSSGRKETQYF
TGTGCCAGCAGCTTGGGGTCTAGCGGGAGGAAAGAGACCCAGTACTTC
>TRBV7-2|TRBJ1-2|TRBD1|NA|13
CASNPGGADGYTF
TGTGCCAGCAACCCAGGGGGCGCGGATGGCTACACCTTC
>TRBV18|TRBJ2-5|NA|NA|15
CASSPRARVEETQYF
TGTGCCAGCTCACCCCGGGCGAGGGTCGAAGAGACCCAGTACTTC
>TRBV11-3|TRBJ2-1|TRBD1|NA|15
CASSRTGKTYNEQFF
TGTGCCAGCAGCCGGACAGGGAAAACCTACAATGAGCAGTTCTTC
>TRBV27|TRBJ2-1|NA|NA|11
CASSRGNEQFF
TGTGCCAGCAGTCGGGGAAATGAGCAGTTCTTC
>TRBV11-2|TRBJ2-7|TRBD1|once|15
CASSWSGTGVHEQYF
TGTGCCAGCAGCTGGTCCGGGACAGGGGTCCACGAGCAGTACTTC
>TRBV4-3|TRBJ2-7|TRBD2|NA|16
CASSQDGGSLTYEQYF
TGCGCCAGCAGCCAAGACGGGGGGTCCTTAACCTACGAGCAGTACTTC
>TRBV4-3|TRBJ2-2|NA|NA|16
CASSQGREPNTGELFF
TGCGCCAGCAGCCAAGGCAGGGAACCGAACACCGGGGAGCTGTTTTTT
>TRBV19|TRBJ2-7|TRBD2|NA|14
CASSGGDRGYEQYF
TGTGCCAGTAGTGGGGGGGACCGGGGGTACGAGCAGTACTTC
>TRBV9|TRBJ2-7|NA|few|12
CASSPDSREQYF
TGTGCCAGCAGCCCGGACAGTCGGGAGCAGTACTTC
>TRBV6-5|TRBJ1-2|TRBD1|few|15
CASSSRRTGVKGYTF
TGTGCCAGCAGTTCCCGGCGGACAGGGGTTAAGGGCTACACCTTC
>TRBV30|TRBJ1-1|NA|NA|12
CAWREDKAEAFF
TGTGCCTGGAGGGAGGATAAGGCTGAAGCTTTCTTT
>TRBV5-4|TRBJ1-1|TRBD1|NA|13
CASSFGTGRRAFF
TGTGCCAGCAGCTTCGGGACAGGGCGAAGGGCTTTCTTT
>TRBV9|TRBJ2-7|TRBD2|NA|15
CASSKGLAGAEEQYF
TGTGCCAGCAGCAAAGGGTTAGCGGGGGCGGAGGAGCAGTACTTC
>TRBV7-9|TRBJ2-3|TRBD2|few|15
CSSSKSGREADTQYF
TGTTCCAGCAGCAAAAGCGGGAGGGAGGCAGATACGCAGTATTTT
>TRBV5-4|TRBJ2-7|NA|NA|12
CASRQAGYEQYF
TGTGCCAGCAGGCAAGCGGGCTACGAGCAGTACTTC
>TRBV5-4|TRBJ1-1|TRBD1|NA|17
CASSWATGDGPNTEAFF
TGTGCCAGCAGCTGGGCGACAGGGGATGGACCCAACACTGAAGCTTTCTTT
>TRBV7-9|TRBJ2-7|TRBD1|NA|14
CASSLSWQGDEQYF
TGTGCCAGCAGCTTATCCTGGCAGGGGGACGAGCAGTACTTC
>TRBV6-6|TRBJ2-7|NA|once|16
CASSPGGLRGGYEQYF
TGTGCCAGCAGCCCCGGAGGGCTTAGGGGGGGCTACGAGCAGTACTTC
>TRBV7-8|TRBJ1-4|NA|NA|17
CASSPSGAGGYIGKLFF
TGTGCCAGCAGCCCATCGGGAGCCGGAGGGTACATCGGAAAACTGTTTTTT
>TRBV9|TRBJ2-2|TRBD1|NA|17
CASSVVGTGGRTGELFF
TGTGCCAGCAGCGTAGTGGGGACAGGGGGCCGAACCGGGGAGCTGTTTTTT
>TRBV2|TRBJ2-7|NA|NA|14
CASPAGPSSYEQYF
TGTGCCAGCCCAGCGGGTCCCAGCTCCTACGAGCAGTACTTC
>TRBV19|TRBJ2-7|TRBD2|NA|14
CASSASGGAYEQYF
TGTGCCAGTAGTGCTAGCGGGGGCGCCTACGAGCAGTACTTC
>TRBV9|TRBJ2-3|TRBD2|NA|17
CASSVAPSGVRTDTQYF
TGTGCCAGCAGCGTAGCTCCTAGCGGGGTCCGCACAGATACGCAGTATTTT
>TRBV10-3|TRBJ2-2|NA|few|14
CAISDNKNTGELFF
TGTGCCATCAGTGATAACAAGAACACCGGGGAGCTGTTTTTT
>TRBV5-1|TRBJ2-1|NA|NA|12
CASSGDSLARFF
TGCGCCAGCAGCGGGGACTCCTTAGCTCGGTTCTTC
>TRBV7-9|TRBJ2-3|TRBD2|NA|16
CASSSRLAGVVDTQYF
TGTGCCAGCAGCTCCAGACTAGCGGGAGTTGTAGATACGCAGTATTTT
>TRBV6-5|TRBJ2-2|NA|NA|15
CASSYSGANTGELFF
TGTGCCAGCAGTTACTCCGGGGCGAACACCGGGGAGCTGTTTTTT
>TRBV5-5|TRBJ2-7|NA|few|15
CASRQVGQNTYEQYF
TGTGCCAGCAGGCAGGTGGGGCAGAACACCTACGAGCAGTACTTC